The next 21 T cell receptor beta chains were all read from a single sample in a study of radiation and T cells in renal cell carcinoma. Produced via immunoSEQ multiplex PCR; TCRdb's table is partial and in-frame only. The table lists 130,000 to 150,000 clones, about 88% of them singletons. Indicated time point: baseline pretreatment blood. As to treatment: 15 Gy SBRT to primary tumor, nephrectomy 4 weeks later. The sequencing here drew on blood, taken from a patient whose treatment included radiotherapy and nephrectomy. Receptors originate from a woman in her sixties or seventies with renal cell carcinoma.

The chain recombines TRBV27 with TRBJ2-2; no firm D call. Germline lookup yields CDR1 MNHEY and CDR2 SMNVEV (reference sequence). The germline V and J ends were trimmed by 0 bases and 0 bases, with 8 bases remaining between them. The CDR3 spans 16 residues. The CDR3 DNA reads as TGTGCCAGCAGTTTATCTCCAGGCGCGAACACCGGGGAGCTGTTTTTT. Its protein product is CASSLSPGANTGELFF.

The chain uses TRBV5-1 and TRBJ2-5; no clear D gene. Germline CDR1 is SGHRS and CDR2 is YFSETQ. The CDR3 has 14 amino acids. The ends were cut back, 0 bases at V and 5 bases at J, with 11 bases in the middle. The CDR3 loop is CASSLGLLKETQYF. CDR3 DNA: TGCGCCAGCAGCTTGGGGCTGTTGAAGGAGACCCAGTACTTC.

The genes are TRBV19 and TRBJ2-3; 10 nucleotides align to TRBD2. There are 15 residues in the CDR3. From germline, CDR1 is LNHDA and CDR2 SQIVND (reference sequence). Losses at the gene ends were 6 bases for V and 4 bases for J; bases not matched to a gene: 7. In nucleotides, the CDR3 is TGTGCCAGTAGGAGCGGGGGGGCCTGGGCAGATACGCAGTATTTT. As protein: CASRSGGAWADTQYF.

DNA of the CDR3: TGTGCCAGCTCACCAACGATGGAGGGCGGGCAGCCCCAGCATTTT. It translates to CASSPTMEGGQPQHF. The chain uses TRBV18 and TRBJ1-5; D gene uncertain. The CDR3 is 15 amino acids. CDR1 KGHSH and CDR2 LQKENI come from the germline V gene. V gave up 2 bases and J gave up 7 bases, with 15 bases separating them.

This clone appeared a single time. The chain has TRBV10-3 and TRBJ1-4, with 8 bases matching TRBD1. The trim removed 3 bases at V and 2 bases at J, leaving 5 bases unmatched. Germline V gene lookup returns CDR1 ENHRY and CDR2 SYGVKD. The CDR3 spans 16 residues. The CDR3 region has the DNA TGTGCCATCAGTGATATAGGGACAGGTACTAATGAAAAACTGTTTTTT. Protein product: CAISDIGTGTNEKLFF.

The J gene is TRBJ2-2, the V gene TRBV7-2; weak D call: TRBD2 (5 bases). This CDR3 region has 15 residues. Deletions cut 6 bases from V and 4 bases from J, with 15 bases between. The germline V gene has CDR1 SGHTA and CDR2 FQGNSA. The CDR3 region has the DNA TGTGCCAGCAGTCTTCGCTTGGGGAGCACCGGGGAGCTGTTTTTT. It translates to CASSLRLGSTGELFF.

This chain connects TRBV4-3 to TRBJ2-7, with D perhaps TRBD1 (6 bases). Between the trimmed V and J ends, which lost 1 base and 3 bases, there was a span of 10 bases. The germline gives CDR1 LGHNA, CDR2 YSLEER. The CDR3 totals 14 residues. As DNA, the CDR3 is TGCGCCAGCAGCCAAGGGACAGAGTTCTACGAGCAGTACTTC. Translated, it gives CASSQGTEFYEQYF.

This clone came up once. CDR3 DNA sequence: TGTGCCAGCAGCCACGACAGGGCCACTGGGGCCAACGTCCTGACTTTC. Its translation is CASSHDRATGANVLTF. V usage is TRBV9 and J usage is TRBJ2-6, with 7 bases matching TRBD1. The germline CDR1 and CDR2 sequences are SGDLS and YYNGEE. The junction had 6 bases not matched to a gene; V was cut back by 4 bases and J by 2 bases. The CDR3 length is 16 residues.

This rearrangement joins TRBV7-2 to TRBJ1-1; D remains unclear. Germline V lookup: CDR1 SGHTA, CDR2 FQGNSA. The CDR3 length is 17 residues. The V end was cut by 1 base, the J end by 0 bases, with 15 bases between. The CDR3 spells CASSLVGAGLMNTEAFF. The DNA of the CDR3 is TGTGCCAGCAGCTTAGTAGGTGCGGGATTGATGAACACTGAAGCTTTCTTT.

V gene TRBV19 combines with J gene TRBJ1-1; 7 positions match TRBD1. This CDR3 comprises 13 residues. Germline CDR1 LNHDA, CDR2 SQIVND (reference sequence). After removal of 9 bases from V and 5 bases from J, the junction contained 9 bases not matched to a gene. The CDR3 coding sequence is TGTGCCAGCTCCGAACAGGGGCGTACTGAAGCTTTCTTT. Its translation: CASSEQGRTEAFF.

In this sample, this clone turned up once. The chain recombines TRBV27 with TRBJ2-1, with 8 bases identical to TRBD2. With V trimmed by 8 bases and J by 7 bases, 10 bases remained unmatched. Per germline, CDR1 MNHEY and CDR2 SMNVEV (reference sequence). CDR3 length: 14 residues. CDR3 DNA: TGTGCCAGCTCTGGGCGGGGGGCTCAGAATGAGCAGTTCTTC. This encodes CASSGRGAQNEQFF.

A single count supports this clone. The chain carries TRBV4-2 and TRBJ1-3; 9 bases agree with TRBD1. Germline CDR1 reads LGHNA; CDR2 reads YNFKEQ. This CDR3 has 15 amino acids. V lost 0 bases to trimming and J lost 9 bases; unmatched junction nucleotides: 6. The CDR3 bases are TGTGCCAGCAGCCAAGAACGGGACAGGGTTAGCACCATATATTTT. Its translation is CASSQERDRVSTIYF.

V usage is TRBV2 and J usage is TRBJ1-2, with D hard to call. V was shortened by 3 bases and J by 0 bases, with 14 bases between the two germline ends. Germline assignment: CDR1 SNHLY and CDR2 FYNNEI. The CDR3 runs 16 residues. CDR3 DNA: TGTGCCAGCAGTGAGATAACTCATACCTCTAACTATGGCTACACCTTC. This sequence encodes CASSEITHTSNYGYTF.

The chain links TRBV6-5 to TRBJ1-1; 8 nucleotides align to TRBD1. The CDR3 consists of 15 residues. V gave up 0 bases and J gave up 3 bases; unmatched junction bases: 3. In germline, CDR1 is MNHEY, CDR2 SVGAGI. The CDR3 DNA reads TGTGCCAGCAGTTACTCGTCAGGGGGCTACACTGAAGCTTTCTTT. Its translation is CASSYSSGGYTEAFF.

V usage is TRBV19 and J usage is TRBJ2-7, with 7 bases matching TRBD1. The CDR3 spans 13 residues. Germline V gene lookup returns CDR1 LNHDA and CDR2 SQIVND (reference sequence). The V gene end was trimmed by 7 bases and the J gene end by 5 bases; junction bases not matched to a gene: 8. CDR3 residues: CASTSDRDDEQYF. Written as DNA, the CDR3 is TGTGCCAGTACTTCAGACAGGGACGACGAGCAGTACTTC.

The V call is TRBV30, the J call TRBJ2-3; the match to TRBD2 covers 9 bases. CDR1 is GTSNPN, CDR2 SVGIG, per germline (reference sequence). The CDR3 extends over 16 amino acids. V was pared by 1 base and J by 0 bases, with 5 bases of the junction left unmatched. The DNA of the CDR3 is TGTGCCTGGAGTGGTCTAGCGGGGTCTAGCACAGATACGCAGTATTTT. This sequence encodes CAWSGLAGSSTDTQYF.

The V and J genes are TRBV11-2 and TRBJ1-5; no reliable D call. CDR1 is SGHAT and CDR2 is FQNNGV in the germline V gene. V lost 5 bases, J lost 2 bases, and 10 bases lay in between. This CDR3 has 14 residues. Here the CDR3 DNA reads TGTGCCAGCAGCCCCGGGTGGGGCAATCAGCCCCAGCATTTT. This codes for CASSPGWGNQPQHF.

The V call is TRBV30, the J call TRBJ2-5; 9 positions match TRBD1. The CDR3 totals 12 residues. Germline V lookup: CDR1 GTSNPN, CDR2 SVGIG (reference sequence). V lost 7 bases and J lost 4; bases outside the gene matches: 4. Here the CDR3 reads CASDRGGETQYF. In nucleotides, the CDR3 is TGTGCCTCAGACAGGGGGGGAGAGACCCAGTACTTC.

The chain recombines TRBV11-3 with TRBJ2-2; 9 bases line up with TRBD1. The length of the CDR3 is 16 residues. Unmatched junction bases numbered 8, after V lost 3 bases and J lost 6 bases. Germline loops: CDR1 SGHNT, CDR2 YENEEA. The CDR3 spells CASSLPGQGLSGELFF. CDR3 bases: TGTGCCAGCAGCTTGCCGGGACAGGGACTCTCCGGGGAGCTGTTTTTT. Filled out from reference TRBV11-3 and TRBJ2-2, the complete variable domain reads EAGVVQSPRYKIIEKKQPVAFWCNPISGHNTLYWYLQNLGQGPELLIRYENEEAVDDSQLPKDRFSAERLKGVDSTLKIQPAELGDSAVYLCASSLPGQGLSGELFFGEGSRLTVL.

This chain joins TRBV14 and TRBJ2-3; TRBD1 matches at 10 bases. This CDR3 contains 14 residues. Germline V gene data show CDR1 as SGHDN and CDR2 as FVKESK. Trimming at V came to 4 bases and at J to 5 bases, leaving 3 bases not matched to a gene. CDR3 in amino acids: CASSRGQGGDTQYF. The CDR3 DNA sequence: TGTGCCAGCAGCCGAGGACAGGGGGGAGATACGCAGTATTTT.

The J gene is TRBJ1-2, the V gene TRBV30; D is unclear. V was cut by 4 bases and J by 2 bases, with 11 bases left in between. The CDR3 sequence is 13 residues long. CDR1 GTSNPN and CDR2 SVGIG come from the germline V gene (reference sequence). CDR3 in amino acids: CAWTPERNYGYTF. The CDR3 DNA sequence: TGTGCCTGGACCCCAGAGAGAAACTATGGCTACACCTTC.